Given below is one T cell receptor (beta chain) in context. The antigen remains undetermined. 5' RACE that incorporated UMI labels was used to prepare the TRB cDNA libraries. TCRdb reprocessed the 5' RACE reads, with one entry per CDR3 protein and no DNA. The table for this sample gives approximately 60,000 distinct CDR3 sequences. Subsets of CD8+ T cells were each sorted in triplicate at some 300,000 cells apiece. The data stem from a study of CXCR3-negative and CXCR3-positive naive CD8 T cells. General study results and limits: Comparison of naive CXCR3-negative and CXCR3-positive cells revealed similar TRBV-TRBJ usage, while memory cells differed. Fresh PBMCs were used in most assays, and CXCR3 expression partially decreased after cryopreservation. Sequencing showed both naive subsets with comparably high diversity, and memory CD8+ cells much lower.

Germline V lookup: CDR1 SQVTM, CDR2 ANQGSEA. This CDR3 region has 15 residues. The chain joins TRBV29-1 to TRBJ1-1; the TCRdb call, TRBD1, lacks DNA for checking. The origin of this receptor is a human donor in good health. Some clones in this sample may be carry-over from other donors' samples. Specimen: memory CD8+ T cells from blood. CDR3 sequence: CSVEGTDGGNTEAFF.